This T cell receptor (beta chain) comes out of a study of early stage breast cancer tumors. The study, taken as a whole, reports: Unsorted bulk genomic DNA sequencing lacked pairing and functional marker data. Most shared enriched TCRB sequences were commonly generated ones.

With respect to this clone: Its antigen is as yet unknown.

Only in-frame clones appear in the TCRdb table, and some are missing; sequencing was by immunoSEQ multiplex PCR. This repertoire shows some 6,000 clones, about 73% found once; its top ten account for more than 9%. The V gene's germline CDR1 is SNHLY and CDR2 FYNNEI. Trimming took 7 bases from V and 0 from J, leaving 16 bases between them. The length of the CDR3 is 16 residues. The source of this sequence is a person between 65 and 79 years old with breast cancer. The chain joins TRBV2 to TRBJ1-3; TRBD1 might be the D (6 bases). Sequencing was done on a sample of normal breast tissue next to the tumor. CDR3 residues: CASMMGRGVSGNTIYF. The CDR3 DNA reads TGTGCCAGCATGATGGGGAGGGGGGTCTCTGGAAACACCATATATTTT. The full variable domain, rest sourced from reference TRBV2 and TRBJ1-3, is EPEVTQTPSHQVTQMGQEVILRCVPISNHLYFYWYRQILGQKVEFLVSFYNNEISEKSEIFDDQFSVERPDGSNFTLKIRSTKLEDSAMYFCASMMGRGVSGNTIYFGEGSWLTVV.